This T cell receptor beta chain was obtained from a study of blood T cell repertoires in COVID-19. This CDR3 comprises 13 residues. J gave up 16 bases and V 0 bases, and 8 bases lay outside the gene matches. Germline V gives CDR1 SEHNR, CDR2 FQNEAQ (reference sequence). In the original analysis: Amplification of reference gene primers provided the estimated nucleated cell counts. Sequencing was performed with immunoSEQ multiplex PCR; in TCRdb, only in-frame clones are kept and a portion is missing. Clonal size and the V and J genes are those of that table, whereas D and trimming came from the DNA. The sample holds about 63,000 clones; over 75% are singletons and the top ten take under 40%.

The chain links TRBV7-9 to TRBJ2-1, with 8 nucleotides matching TRBD1. The sequence came from a man aged 55 to 69 with COVID-19, enrolled during active disease. Sequencing was done on a sample of peripheral blood. The CDR3 is CASSLAGGQGEFF. CDR3 nucleotide sequence: TGTGCCAGCAGCTTAGCGGGAGGACAGGGAGAATTCTTC.